This T cell receptor (beta chain) derives from a study of T cell repertoires in cytomegalovirus infection (dated by TCRdb to the late 2010s). Study-wide context: Donor HLA type was relevant to the analysis, because carriage of CMV infection together with the matching HLA type was indicated by public TCR beta signatures. Beyond this particular receptor, the publication reports: The ex vivo response was dominated by HLA-C-restricted CMV-specific TCR beta clonotypes, and the single most frequent clonotype in two of eight donors was supplied by these HLA-C-restricted clonotypes. Carriers of CMV infection plus the relevant HLA type were discriminated by the cumulative frequency of public TCR beta family members in the study cohort and in an independent approximately 340-donor cohort.

The run used an Illumina HiSeq 1500. TCRdb reprocessing: public reads trimmed at Q25 with fastp, clones called with MiXCR, in-frame beta chains kept. Entries that share a CDR3 protein sequence are merged under the most common genes and DNA. The table for this sample lists hundreds of thousands of distinct CDR3 sequences; 24% of them were counted only once. Together, the top ten hold 7% to 9% of the sample. This clonotype was seen a few times. Its antigen has not been determined. Per-base quality was not reported, and no clone a single base away is much larger than it. From the germline V gene, CDR1 is SQVTM and CDR2 is ANQGSEA. V loses 4 bases, J loses 2 bases, and the germline ends lie 18 bases apart. Including cysteine and phenylalanine, the CDR3 has 15 amino acids. Only CDR3 DNA remains: 45 bases, in frame from the first base.

Sequenced material: CD8+ T cells from PBMCs. This clonotype was sampled from a human donor in good health (CMV status not recorded). Some clones in this sample may be carry-over from other donors' samples. Recombination joined TRBV29-1 with TRBJ2-7, and possibly TRBD1, on 6 matching bases. The CDR3 loop reads CSVVPYRDPAYEQYF. The nucleotide sequence is TGCAGCGTTGTCCCTTACAGGGATCCCGCCTACGAGCAGTACTTC.